A selection of T cell receptor beta chains follows, all from one sample in a study of T cell repertoires in ileal Crohn's disease. The table came from immunoSEQ multiplex PCR; TCRdb's copy has only in-frame clones and leaves some out. The sample contains about 15,000 clones, around four fifths of which appear only once. The sequenced sample consisted of ileal tissue. These receptor sequences come from an adult with Crohn's disease. CDR3s include the opening cysteine and the closing phenylalanine or tryptophan. A D gene is named only where the DNA matches it firmly. Size values are once, few and many counts, or a class for expanded clones, and some rows have none.

CDR3aa,CDR3nt,d_gene,abundance,j_gene,v_gene
CASSLGTGYRNEQFF,TGCGCCAGCAGCCTTGGGACAGGGTACAGGAATGAGCAGTTCTTC,TRBD1,.,TRBJ2-1,TRBV5-1
CASSQADNSLSSYNEQFF,TGCGCCAGCAGCCAGGCCGACAATTCCCTTAGCTCCTACAATGAGCAGTTCTTC,.,.,TRBJ2-1,TRBV4-1
CASSFGEKLFF,TGTGCCAGTAGTTTCGGGGAAAAACTGTTTTTT,.,few,TRBJ1-4,TRBV19
CASSPRKSAGTDTQYF,TGTGCCAGCTCACCCCGGAAGAGCGCTGGCACAGATACGCAGTATTTT,.,.,TRBJ2-3,TRBV18
CASSFVSDSVIQPQHF,TGTGCCAGCAGCTTTGTCTCTGACAGCGTGATCCAGCCCCAGCATTTT,.,.,TRBJ1-5,TRBV7-2
CASSPQGAVDTQYF,TGTGCCAGCAGCCCCCAGGGGGCAGTAGATACGCAGTATTTT,TRBD1,once,TRBJ2-3,TRBV7-3
CASSGDSRTDTQYF,TGTGCCAGCAGCGGGGACAGCCGCACAGATACGCAGTATTTT,TRBD1,.,TRBJ2-3,TRBV11-2
CASSIPGDEQYF,TGTGCCAGCAGCATTCCGGGAGACGAGCAGTACTTC,.,.,TRBJ2-7,TRBV5-4
CASSIQGIYGYTF,TGTGCCAGTAGTATTCAGGGTATCTATGGCTACACCTTC,.,.,TRBJ1-2,TRBV19
CSGAWGEREKLFF,TGCAGCGGCGCCTGGGGCGAAAGGGAAAAACTGTTTTTT,.,once,TRBJ1-4,TRBV29-1
CASSQPGTDENNEQFF,TGTGCCAGCAGCCAGCCAGGGACAGACGAAAACAATGAGCAGTTCTTC,TRBD1,.,TRBJ2-1,TRBV4-2
CASSYSADRGPYTF,TGTGCCAGCAGTTACTCCGCCGACAGGGGTCCCTACACCTTC,TRBD1,.,TRBJ1-2,TRBV6-6
CASSPPGGNYEQYF,TGTGCCAGCTCACCACCAGGAGGGAACTACGAGCAGTACTTC,.,.,TRBJ2-7,TRBV18
CASSPDRVGYGYTF,TGTGCCAGCTCGCCAGACAGGGTTGGCTATGGCTACACCTTC,TRBD1,.,TRBJ1-2,TRBV18
CAWKTPGYTEAFF,TGTGCCTGGAAGACCCCAGGGTACACTGAAGCTTTCTTT,.,.,TRBJ1-1,TRBV30
CASSLGQTGAGREKLFF,TGCGCCAGCAGCTTGGGTCAGACAGGGGCCGGACGGGAAAAACTGTTTTTT,TRBD1,.,TRBJ1-4,TRBV5-1
CAWSVPGQRNSPLHF,TGTGCCTGGAGTGTACCGGGACAGAGAAATTCACCCCTCCACTTT,TRBD1,.,TRBJ1-6,TRBV30
CASSQDLFGTTIYF,TGCGCCAGCAGCCAAGATCTATTCGGGACAACCATATATTTT,.,.,TRBJ1-3,TRBV4-3
CASSYSIRQGRTQYF,TGTGCCAGCAGTTACTCGATCCGACAGGGGAGGACCCAGTACTTC,TRBD1,.,TRBJ2-5,TRBV6-5
CASSYRQADFYEQYF,TGTGCCAGCAGCTACCGACAGGCTGACTTTTACGAGCAGTACTTC,.,.,TRBJ2-7,TRBV7-9
CASSFSGLAPDTQYF,TGTGCCAGCAGTTTCAGCGGCCTCGCTCCAGATACGCAGTATTTT,.,.,TRBJ2-3,TRBV27
CASSLFTDIPGNTEAFF,TGTGCCAGCAGCTTATTCACGGACATACCGGGGAACACTGAAGCTTTCTTT,.,.,TRBJ1-1,TRBV7-9
CASSLRQYNEQFF,TGTGCCAGCAGCCTTAGACAGTACAATGAGCAGTTCTTC,.,few,TRBJ2-1,TRBV7-8
CASSSGTSGLDNEQFF,TGTGCCAGCAGCTCGGGGACTAGCGGGCTTGACAATGAGCAGTTCTTC,TRBD2,.,TRBJ2-1,TRBV7-8
CASSQLSGANTGELFF,TGCGCCAGCAGCCAACTTAGCGGGGCGAACACCGGGGAGCTGTTTTTT,TRBD2,.,TRBJ2-2,TRBV5-1
CASSITGFGNTIYF,TGTGCCAGTAGTATTACAGGATTCGGAAACACCATATATTTT,.,.,TRBJ1-3,TRBV19
CAWSTWGEASTDTQYF,TGTGCCTGGAGTACCTGGGGGGAGGCTAGCACAGATACGCAGTATTTT,.,.,TRBJ2-3,TRBV30
CASSQTSTATGVDTEAFF,TGCGCCAGCAGCCAAACATCGACAGCCACCGGAGTGGACACTGAAGCTTTCTTT,.,.,TRBJ1-1,TRBV4-1
CASSTWNTEAFF,TGTGCCAGTAGTACTTGGAACACTGAAGCTTTCTTT,.,.,TRBJ1-1,TRBV19
CAISEPGTGKDEQYF,TGTGCCATCAGTGAGCCAGGGACTGGGAAGGACGAGCAGTACTTC,.,once,TRBJ2-7,TRBV10-3
CASSLGGAIGAFF,TGCGCCAGCAGCTTGGGGGGAGCTATCGGAGCTTTCTTT,.,.,TRBJ1-1,TRBV5-1
CASTPTGGIYEQYF,TGTGCCTCCACCCCTACAGGGGGCATCTACGAGCAGTACTTC,TRBD1,few,TRBJ2-7,TRBV19
CASSFWGRSTGELFF,TGTGCCAGCAGTTTTTGGGGGCGCAGCACCGGGGAGCTGTTTTTT,.,.,TRBJ2-2,TRBV27
CASRDTSYEQYF,TGTGCCAGCCGGGACACTTCCTACGAGCAGTACTTC,.,.,TRBJ2-7,TRBV27
CASGHSYEQYF,TGTGCTAGTGGTCACTCCTACGAGCAGTACTTC,.,.,TRBJ2-7,TRBV12-5
CASSFPHGGQFF,TGTGCCAGCAGCTTCCCCCACGGTGGGCAGTTCTTC,.,.,TRBJ2-1,TRBV7-3
CASRPIDGGYEQYF,TGCGCCAGCAGACCGATCGACGGAGGCTACGAGCAGTACTTC,.,large,TRBJ2-7,TRBV5-1
CASSLEAGEVTEAFF,TGCGCCAGCAGCTTGGAGGCGGGCGAGGTGACTGAAGCTTTCTTT,.,.,TRBJ1-1,TRBV5-1
CASSLDQPNTEAFF,TGCGCCAGCAGCCTAGACCAACCTAACACTGAAGCTTTCTTT,.,.,TRBJ1-1,TRBV5-1
CASSLESGESTGELFF,TGTGCCAGCAGCCTGGAGTCAGGGGAGAGCACCGGGGAGCTGTTTTTT,.,.,TRBJ2-2,TRBV2
CAAATGTAGNTIYF,TGTGCCGCTGCAACCGGGACAGCTGGAAACACCATATATTTT,TRBD1,.,TRBJ1-3,TRBV7-2
CASSLAQLLSGNTIYF,TGTGCCAGCAGCTTAGCGCAGTTGCTCTCTGGAAACACCATATATTTT,.,.,TRBJ1-3,TRBV7-2
CASSAGRGLQYF,TGTGCCAGCAGTGCCGGGAGGGGGCTGCAGTACTTC,.,.,TRBJ2-4,TRBV27
CTSSFRQGPEAFF,TGTACCAGCAGCTTCCGACAGGGCCCTGAAGCTTTCTTT,TRBD1,.,TRBJ1-1,TRBV7-9
CASSQTGTTEAFF,TGTGCCAGCAGCCAGACAGGGACCACTGAAGCTTTCTTT,TRBD1,few,TRBJ1-1,TRBV6-5
CASKPTYLAKNIQYF,TGTGCCAGCAAGCCGACTTACCTAGCCAAAAACATTCAGTACTTC,.,once,TRBJ2-4,TRBV6-1
CASSSPSGGDTGELFF,TGTGCCAGCAGCTCCCCCAGTGGGGGGGACACCGGGGAGCTGTTTTTT,TRBD2,few,TRBJ2-2,TRBV7-6
CASNTGDQPQHF,TGTGCCAGCAACACAGGGGATCAGCCCCAGCATTTT,TRBD1,.,TRBJ1-5,TRBV19